Below are 6 T cell receptor beta chains sequenced from a single sample in a study of blood T cell repertoires in COVID-19. The table came from immunoSEQ multiplex PCR; TCRdb's copy has only in-frame clones and leaves some out. Of more than 200,000 clones listed, approximately 86% are singletons. The material sequenced was PBMCs or T cells enriched from blood (not recorded which). The receptors were gathered from a woman in her forties or fifties who had recovered from COVID-19.

CDR3 bases: TGTGCCACCAGCAGCAACAGGGGGAATGAGCAGTTCTTC. It is translated as CATSSNRGNEQFF. The V gene is TRBV15, the J gene TRBJ2-1, with TRBD1 matching 8 bases. CDR3 length: 13 residues. Trimming took 3 bases from V and 7 from J; bases not matched to a gene: 2. Germline values: CDR1 LNHNV, CDR2 YYDKDF (reference sequence).

The chain employs TRBV28 and TRBJ1-2, with D perhaps matching TRBD1 (5 bases). The CDR3 contains 14 residues. V shed 0 bases and J shed 7 bases, with 12 bases lying between them. Germline V lookup: CDR1 MDHEN, CDR2 SYDVKM. This chain's CDR3 is CASSLWGLGGGYTF. CDR3 nucleotides: TGTGCCAGCAGTTTATGGGGATTGGGGGGTGGCTACACCTTC.

The genes are TRBV7-2 and TRBJ2-5, with TRBD2 identical over 12 bases. V lost 5 bases, J lost 1 base, and 8 bases stayed unmatched. The CDR3 contains 17 residues. Per the germline V gene, CDR1 is SGHTA and CDR2 is FQGNSA. CDR3 residues: CASSARLAGVIQETQYF. CDR3 nucleotides: TGTGCCAGCAGCGCGCGACTAGCGGGAGTTATCCAAGAGACCCAGTACTTC. The entire variable domain, with the rest obtained from reference TRBV7-2 and TRBJ2-5, is as follows: GAGVSQSPSNKVTEKGKDVELRCDPISGHTALYWYRQSLGQGLEFLIYFQGNSAPDKSGLPSDRFSAERTGGSVSTLTIQRTQQEDSAVYLCASSARLAGVIQETQYFGPGTRLLVL.

This chain links TRBV14 with TRBJ2-7; tentative D call: TRBD1 (5 bases). Trimming removed 4 bases from V and 2 bases from J, with 12 bases in between. CDR1 and CDR2 from the germline V gene are SGHDN and FVKESK. CDR3 length equals 14 residues. The CDR3 sequence is CASSRPAGPYEQYF. CDR3 DNA sequence: TGTGCCAGCAGCCGTCCGGCAGGGCCCTACGAGCAGTACTTC. The variable domain in full, with the rest retrieved from reference TRBV14 and TRBJ2-7, is EAGVTQFPSHSVIEKGQTVTLRCDPISGHDNLYWYRRVMGKEIKFLLHFVKESKQDESGMPNNRFLAERTGGTYSTLKVQPAELEDSGVYFCASSRPAGPYEQYFGPGTRLTVT.

In DNA form, the CDR3 reads TGTGCCAGCAGGTCGGCAGGGGTTTCTGGGGCCAACGTCCTGACTTTC. It is translated as CASRSAGVSGANVLTF. The gene calls are TRBV28 and TRBJ2-6, with TRBD1 as a possible D gene (6 bases). This CDR3 has 16 amino acids. With 6 bases removed from V and 1 base from J, the gap between germline ends came to 13 bases. CDR1 is MDHEN, CDR2 SYDVKM, per germline.

The V call is TRBV28, the J call TRBJ2-2; 8 bases are a match to TRBD2. Looked up from germline, CDR1 is MDHEN and CDR2 is SYDVKM. With 5 bases clipped from V and 5 bases from J, the junction kept 13 bases outside the gene matches. This CDR3 has 17 amino acids. The CDR3 here is CASSQPNRSGKTGELFF. The CDR3 nucleotides read TGTGCCAGCAGTCAGCCAAACCGTAGCGGGAAGACCGGGGAGCTGTTTTTT.